A single sample is the source of the 5 T cell receptor beta chains below, sequenced in a study of naive and memory T cell subsets. Two oligonucleotides, mixed equimolar, formed the beta constant-region primer covering TRBC1 and TRBC2. TCRdb passed the UMI-ligation and nested PCR reads through MiXCR, listing each CDR3 protein once. The sample contains about 90,000 distinct CDR3 sequences, 7% of which appear only once. The sample comprised central memory CD4+ T cells from blood. The receptors were sampled from a human donor in good health.

The chain recombines TRBV20-1 with TRBJ1-2; D is unresolved. Germline V lookup: CDR1 DFQATT, CDR2 SNEGSKA (reference sequence). V lost 6 bases to trimming and J lost 4 bases, with 12 bases between them. The CDR3 covers 12 residues. The CDR3 sequence: CSAPNEGYGYTF. CDR3 in DNA: TGCAGTGCACCCAACGAGGGCTATGGCTACACCTTC.

Only a few counts were recorded for this clonotype. V usage is TRBV18 and J usage is TRBJ2-7; D may be TRBD1 (5 bases). CDR1 is KGHSH, CDR2 LQKENI, per germline. V was pared by 4 bases and J by 2 bases, with 12 bases between. The CDR3 sequence is 14 residues long. The chain's CDR3 is CASSRSGQPYEQYF. The CDR3, as DNA: TGTGCCAGCTCACGGTCTGGACAACCCTACGAGCAGTACTTC.

This clonotype has more than one count but fewer than ten. The chain links TRBV7-8 to TRBJ2-6, with 9 bases fitting TRBD1. CDR1 is SGHVS, CDR2 FQNEAQ, per germline. The CDR3 is 16 residues long. V shed 4 bases and J 4 bases; nucleotides not matched to a gene: 5. The CDR3 nucleotides are TGTGCCAGCAGCTGGACAGGGGCCGGCGGGGCCAACGTCCTGACTTTC. Protein sequence: CASSWTGAGGANVLTF.

This sequence joins TRBV24-1 and TRBJ2-5; tentatively, D is TRBD2 (5 bases). The germline V and J ends were trimmed by 4 bases and 5 bases, with 16 bases remaining between them. Germline V gene sequence: CDR1 KGHDR, CDR2 SFDVKD. There are 15 residues in the CDR3. The DNA for the CDR3 is TGTGCCACCAGTGACTTCGGAGGTGGTTCGGAGACCCAGTACTTC. The encoded protein is CATSDFGGGSETQYF.

This clonotype was found many times. This chain connects TRBV6-5 to TRBJ1-1; TRBD1 matches at 9 bases. Trimming took 5 bases from V and 2 from J; bases not matched to a gene: 6. CDR3 size: 15 residues. Germline V gene lookup returns CDR1 MNHEY and CDR2 SVGAGI. Written as DNA, the CDR3 is TGTGCCAGCAGTCCGGGACAGGGAAGTAACACTGAAGCTTTCTTT. Translating gives CASSPGQGSNTEAFF.